Shown below are 26 T cell receptor beta chains from a single sample sequenced in a study of blood T cell repertoires in COVID-19. Method: immunoSEQ multiplex PCR; TCRdb's copy keeps in-frame clones and lacks some. The profile shows some 41,000 clones, 75% to 85% of them singletons. What was sequenced was peripheral blood. The receptors here all came from a man of 80 years or more in a cohort sampled during active COVID-19.

The V and J genes are TRBV28 and TRBJ1-2; possible D gene TRBD1, 5 bases. Germline V gene lookup returns CDR1 MDHEN and CDR2 SYDVKM. This CDR3 has 12 residues. The V and J ends lost 8 bases and 8 bases respectively, with 15 bases between them. This CDR3 reads CASLARVDGYTF. CDR3 sequence (DNA): TGTGCCAGCTTAGCCAGGGTAGACGGCTACACCTTC.

The rearrangement links TRBV18 to TRBJ2-5; possible D gene TRBD1, 5 bases. The CDR3 covers 13 residues. Trimming left V 2 bases short and J 5 bases short, with 9 bases between. Per germline, CDR1 KGHSH and CDR2 LQKENI. CDR3 DNA sequence: TGTGCCAGCTCACCATCAGGGCCGGAGACCCAGTACTTC. Protein: CASSPSGPETQYF.

This chain uses TRBV15 with TRBJ2-2, with 7 nucleotides matching TRBD1. Germline V gives CDR1 LNHNV, CDR2 YYDKDF (reference sequence). This CDR3 has 15 amino acids. V lost 3 bases and J lost 4; bases outside the gene matches: 5. CDR3 DNA: TGTGCCACCAGCAGGGAACAGGGGCCCACCGGGGAGCTGTTTTTT. Its translation is CATSREQGPTGELFF.

J is TRBJ1-1 and V is TRBV7-9; TRBD1 is a possible D gene (6 bases). The CDR3 is 14 residues long. The germline V and J ends were trimmed by 6 bases and 0 bases, with 11 bases remaining between them. CDR1 is SEHNR and CDR2 is FQNEAQ in the germline V gene (reference sequence). Here the CDR3 reads CASRPGTMNTEAFF. The CDR3 DNA follows: TGTGCCAGCAGACCCGGGACAATGAACACTGAAGCTTTCTTT.

CDR3 region: CASSAQVVRNEQFF. The CDR3 bases are TGTGCCAGCAGCGCGCAGGTAGTCCGGAATGAGCAGTTCTTC. The V gene is TRBV6-6, the J gene TRBJ2-1; D uncertain. Germline CDR1 reads MNHNY; CDR2 reads SVGAGI (reference sequence). CDR3 length: 14 residues. The V and J ends lost 6 bases and 7 bases respectively, with 16 bases between them.

The rearrangement links TRBV28 to TRBJ1-5; D is ambiguous. This CDR3 is 15 amino acids long. Germline values: CDR1 MDHEN, CDR2 SYDVKM. The V end lost 8 bases, the J end lost 5 bases, and 19 bases lay between the germline ends. For the CDR3, the DNA is TGTGCCAGCGGGTTCGTACAGCTTATATATCAGCCCCAGCATTTT. Its translation: CASGFVQLIYQPQHF. The complete variable domain, with remaining parts taken from reference TRBV28 and TRBJ1-5, reads DVKVTQSSRYLVKRTGEKVFLECVQDMDHENMFWYRQDPGLGLRLIYFSYDVKMKEKGDIPEGYSVSREKKERFSLILESASTNQTSMYLCASGFVQLIYQPQHFGDGTRLSIL.

The gene calls are TRBV5-1 and TRBJ2-5; TRBD2 matches 9 bases. The CDR3 contains 16 residues. With 0 bases clipped from V and 1 base from J, the junction kept 4 bases outside the gene matches. Germline assignment: CDR1 SGHRS and CDR2 YFSETQ. In nucleotides, the CDR3 is TGCGCCAGCAGCTTGGTGGCAGCGGGAGGCCAAGAGACCCAGTACTTC. Translated: CASSLVAAGGQETQYF.

This sequence joins TRBV4-3 and TRBJ2-7; 7 bases are shared with TRBD2. CDR1 and CDR2 (germline): LGHNA, YSLEER. This CDR3 is built from 15 residues. V shed 3 bases, J shed 7 bases, and the junction held 12 bases outside the gene matches. DNA for the CDR3: TGCGCCAGCAGCCAGCCCTGGGGGGACGGGAGGGAGCAGTACTTC. Translating it yields CASSQPWGDGREQYF.

The rearrangement joins TRBV18 to TRBJ1-1; TRBD1 matches 9 bases. The CDR3 extends over 14 amino acids. Germline V CDR1 and CDR2: KGHSH, LQKENI. The V segment lost 4 bases and the J segment 1 base; nucleotides outside the gene matches: 1. CDR3: CASSRTGENTEAFF. The CDR3 DNA reads TGTGCCAGCTCACGGACAGGGGAGAACACTGAAGCTTTCTTT.

A few counts support this clone. CDR3 bases: TGTGCCAGCAGGGTAGGCGGGAGCGTCTACGAGCAGTACTTC. Translated: CASRVGGSVYEQYF. The chain couples TRBV2 to TRBJ2-7, with TRBD2 matching over 7 bases. CDR1 and CDR2 (germline): SNHLY, FYNNEI. The CDR3 has 14 residues. Trimming at V came to 6 bases and at J to 3 bases, leaving 8 bases not matched to a gene.

The chain uses TRBV5-1 and TRBJ2-5, with D possibly matching TRBD1 (6 bases). Germline CDR1 is SGHRS and CDR2 is YFSETQ. The CDR3 has 14 amino acids. Trimming left V 5 bases short and J 1 base short, with 12 bases between. The CDR3 region is CASRSQGTQETQYF. CDR3 DNA: TGCGCCAGCAGGTCTCAGGGGACCCAAGAGACCCAGTACTTC.

J is TRBJ1-6 and V is TRBV6-6; D unresolved. Per the germline V gene, CDR1 is MNHNY and CDR2 is SVGAGI (reference sequence). Trimming left V 5 bases short and J 0 bases short, with 8 bases between. The CDR3 consists of 15 residues. CDR3 DNA sequence: TGTGCCAGCAGTGGCAGAAGCTCCTATAATTCACCCCTCCACTTT. Its protein is CASSGRSSYNSPLHF.

J is TRBJ2-7 and V is TRBV28, with 9 bases aligning to TRBD2. This CDR3 has 15 amino acids. Per germline, CDR1 MDHEN and CDR2 SYDVKM. V shed 4 bases, J shed 2 bases, and the junction held 6 bases outside the gene matches. CDR3 in DNA: TGTGCCAGCAGTTCTAGCGGGAAAGGGGCCTACGAGCAGTACTTC. Translated: CASSSSGKGAYEQYF.

This clone was detected once. The chain carries TRBV19 and TRBJ1-1; D gene uncertain. V was cut by 0 bases and J by 4 bases, with 6 bases left in between. The V gene's germline CDR1 is LNHDA and CDR2 SQIVND (reference sequence). The CDR3 extends over 13 amino acids. The CDR3 sequence is CASSIDGSTEAFF. The CDR3 nucleotides are TGTGCCAGTAGTATAGATGGGAGCACTGAAGCTTTCTTT.

The gene calls are TRBV2 and TRBJ1-5; D perhaps matches TRBD1 (5 bases). Germline V gives CDR1 SNHLY, CDR2 FYNNEI. Trimming pared 4 bases from V and 2 bases from J, leaving 12 bases between. The CDR3 runs to 15 residues. The CDR3 protein is CASSGGGDGNQPQHF. In DNA form, the CDR3 reads TGTGCCAGCAGTGGGGGAGGGGACGGCAATCAGCCCCAGCATTTT.

The V call is TRBV7-2, the J call TRBJ2-2, with 10 bases matching TRBD2. The CDR3 contains 16 residues. With V trimmed by 5 bases and J by 5 bases, 8 bases remained unmatched. Germline assignment: CDR1 SGHTA and CDR2 FQGNSA. CDR3 nucleotides: TGTGCCAGCAGCCCAGGGAGCGGGAGGGCGACCGGGGAGCTGTTTTTT. It specifies CASSPGSGRATGELFF.

This CDR3 reads CASSLLTSGVGETQYF. CDR3 nucleotides: TGTGCCAGCAGTTTATTGACTAGCGGGGTGGGAGAGACCCAGTACTTC. The chain links TRBV28 to TRBJ2-5, with 11 bases aligning to TRBD2. After removal of 1 base from V and 4 bases from J, the junction contained 5 bases not matched to a gene. This CDR3 contains 16 residues. Germline CDR1 MDHEN, CDR2 SYDVKM.

The chain links TRBV5-1 to TRBJ2-7, with 9 bases lining up with TRBD1. V lost 4 bases to trimming and J lost 3 bases; unmatched junction nucleotides: 8. The CDR3 sequence is 15 residues long. CDR1 and CDR2 from the germline V gene are SGHRS and YFSETQ. Here the CDR3 DNA reads TGCGCCAGCAGCACAACAGGGGGCGGAGGCTACGAGCAGTACTTC. It specifies CASSTTGGGGYEQYF.

The V and J genes are TRBV6-5 and TRBJ1-5, with D possibly TRBD1 on 6 matching bases. Trimming took off 5 bases at V and 5 bases at J, with 10 bases between the two ends. Germline CDR1 MNHEY, CDR2 SVGAGI. This CDR3 is 13 amino acids long. The CDR3 reads CASSMQGYQPQHF. CDR3 coding DNA: TGTGCCAGCAGTATGCAGGGGTATCAGCCCCAGCATTTT.

V gene TRBV7-2 combines with J gene TRBJ1-3, with D maybe TRBD1 (6 bases). Trimming removed 6 bases at V and 4 bases at J, with 10 bases between. The CDR3 has 13 amino acids. CDR1 SGHTA and CDR2 FQGNSA come from the germline V gene. Here the CDR3 reads CASSTGWGNTIYF. DNA of the CDR3: TGTGCCAGCAGTACAGGGTGGGGAAACACCATATATTTT.

The chain links TRBV15 to TRBJ1-6, with 11 bases matching TRBD1. The V segment lost 3 bases and the J segment 7 bases; nucleotides outside the gene matches: 2. CDR3 length equals 15 residues. Germline values: CDR1 LNHNV, CDR2 YYDKDF (reference sequence). CDR3 nucleotide sequence: TGTGCCACCAGCAGGGGACAGGGGGTGAATTCACCCCTCCACTTT. Amino acids: CATSRGQGVNSPLHF.

This clone occurred once. The rearrangement links TRBV5-6 to TRBJ2-6, with unresolved D. V lost 4 bases to trimming and J lost 3 bases, with 11 bases between them. The CDR3 covers 15 residues. Germline CDR1 reads SGHDT; CDR2 reads YYEEEE. The CDR3 sequence: CASSRLSNGANVLTF. The CDR3 coding sequence is TGTGCCAGCAGCCGACTTAGTAATGGGGCCAACGTCCTGACTTTC. Full variable domain (rest looked up from reference TRBV5-6 and TRBJ2-6): DAGVTQSPTHLIKTRGQQVTLRCSPKSGHDTVSWYQQALGQGPQFIFQYYEEEERQRGNFPDRFSGHQFPNYSSELNVNALLLGDSALYLCASSRLSNGANVLTFGAGSRLTVL.

As for this clone: This CDR3 is also generated by other DNA sequences in the sample. The V call is TRBV5-1, the J call TRBJ1-1; the D gene is possibly TRBD1 (5 bases). The CDR3 loop spans 14 amino acids. CDR1 is SGHRS and CDR2 is YFSETQ in the germline V gene. The V end was cut by 0 bases, the J end by 1 base, with 7 bases between. CDR3 residues: CASSLGGGNTEAFF. DNA of the CDR3: TGCGCCAGCAGCTTGGGGGGCGGGAACACTGAAGCTTTCTTT.

This chain connects TRBV28 to TRBJ1-5; TRBD1 might be the D (6 bases). The CDR3 has 13 amino acids. Trimming took 6 bases from V and 4 from J, leaving 10 bases between them. Germline lookup yields CDR1 MDHEN and CDR2 SYDVKM. CDR3 residues: CASSRQDNQPQHF. CDR3 nucleotide sequence: TGTGCCAGCAGCAGACAGGATAATCAGCCCCAGCATTTT.

This chain joins TRBV6-5 and TRBJ2-1, with D perhaps matching TRBD1 (5 bases). CDR3 length: 15 amino acids. With 3 bases removed from V and 4 bases from J, the gap between germline ends came to 13 bases. Germline V gene data show CDR1 as MNHEY and CDR2 as SVGAGI. CDR3 coding DNA: TGTGCCAGCAGTTATTCGCCCTCAGGGTACAATGAGCAGTTCTTC. It yields the protein CASSYSPSGYNEQFF.

This chain links TRBV7-9 with TRBJ2-5, with TRBD2 as a possible D gene (6 bases). CDR1 SEHNR and CDR2 FQNEAQ come from the germline V gene (reference sequence). The CDR3 is 14 amino acids. Trimming pared 5 bases from V and 7 bases from J, leaving 17 bases between. CDR3 DNA: TGTGCCAGCAGCAAGAACGGGGGTCCGGGGACCCAGTACTTC. It codes for CASSKNGGPGTQYF.